What follows are 17 T cell receptor beta chains derived from one specimen sequenced in a study of beta chain features in type 1 diabetes. General study findings and limits: For Type 1 diabetes patients, all four CD4+ subsets carried TCRB CDR3s that were moderately but significantly shorter.

Their cognate antigens are unknown. The study reverse transcribed the entire isolated RNA, so it sequenced expressed TCRB transcripts. Assay: immunoSEQ multiplex PCR; the TCRdb copy retains only in-frame clones and omits some. In the table there are about 710,000 clones, 11% to 15% of which are singletons. Sequencing used naive CD4+ T cells from blood. The source is a man younger than 30 with type 1 diabetes.

This chain connects TRBV4-3 to TRBJ1-2; TRBD1 agrees at 8 bases. The CDR3 runs to 15 residues. Germline V CDR1 and CDR2: LGHNA, YSLEER. V trimming: 2 bases; J trimming: 3 bases; junction bases outside the gene matches: 5. This CDR3 reads CASSQSQGADYGYTF. In nucleotides, the CDR3 is TGCGCCAGCAGCCAAAGTCAGGGGGCTGACTATGGCTACACCTTC.

The chain has TRBV23-1 and TRBJ1-3; D gene uncertain. TRBV23-1 counts as an open reading frame of uncertain function. There are 19 residues in the CDR3. The germline V and J ends were trimmed by 5 bases and 0 bases, with 23 bases remaining between them. CDR3 region: CASSGRRRSGTDSGNTIYF. CDR3 DNA sequence: TGCGCCAGCAGTGGACGGCGGAGGTCCGGCACAGACTCTGGAAACACCATATATTTT.

This clone came up a few times. The chain is built from TRBV5-4 and TRBJ2-5, with D unclear. The V end was cut by 0 bases, the J end by 1 base, with 10 bases between. Germline V gives CDR1 SGHNT, CDR2 YYREEE (reference sequence). CDR3 length equals 15 residues. The CDR3 spells CASSLGTPLQETQYF. The CDR3 region has the DNA TGTGCCAGCAGCTTGGGTACTCCGCTCCAAGAGACCCAGTACTTC.

The CDR3 spells CASSVTPGPRVDGYTF. CDR3 bases: TGCGCCAGCAGTGTGACACCGGGACCGAGGGTTGATGGCTACACCTTC. The chain couples TRBV10-1 to TRBJ1-2; D is possibly TRBD1 (5 bases). Trimming took off 4 bases at V and 6 bases at J, with 21 bases between the two ends. The germline gives CDR1 WNHNN, CDR2 SYGVQD (reference sequence). The length of the CDR3 is 16 residues.

The chain employs TRBV25-1 and TRBJ2-5; possibly TRBD1 or TRBD2 for D (5 bases each). In germline, CDR1 is MGHDK, CDR2 SYGVNS. The V gene lost 4 bases and the J gene lost 4 bases, with 10 bases spanning the gap. The length of the CDR3 is 13 residues. The CDR3 loop is CASSAWDRETQYF. The CDR3 region has the DNA TGTGCCAGCAGTGCTTGGGACCGAGAGACCCAGTACTTC.

In its sample, this clone was seen a few times. The V and J genes are TRBV5-1 and TRBJ2-1; 7 positions match TRBD2. With 4 bases clipped from V and 7 bases from J, the junction kept 5 bases outside the gene matches. The V gene's germline CDR1 is SGHRS and CDR2 YFSETQ. The CDR3 totals 13 residues. The CDR3 DNA reads as TGCGCCAGCAGCCCCGGGACTAAAAATGAGCAGTTCTTC. Its translation is CASSPGTKNEQFF.

V usage is TRBV19 and J usage is TRBJ1-5, with D unresolved. CDR3 size: 12 residues. Between the trimmed V and J ends, which lost 3 bases and 4 bases, there was a span of 4 bases. Germline V gene lookup returns CDR1 LNHDA and CDR2 SQIVND (reference sequence). The CDR3 sequence: CASSMGNQPQHF. CDR3 coding DNA: TGTGCCAGTAGTATGGGGAATCAGCCCCAGCATTTT.

The J gene is TRBJ2-7, the V gene TRBV4-2, with D unclear. Trimming removed 1 base from V and 12 bases from J, with 22 bases in between. This CDR3 comprises 15 residues. The germline CDR1 and CDR2 sequences are LGHNA and YNFKEQ. CDR3 sequence: CASSQVRDLTAARYF. The CDR3 nucleotides read TGTGCCAGCAGCCAAGTAAGAGACTTAACGGCAGCCCGGTACTTC.

In this sample, this clone turned up a few times. The CDR3 sequence is CASSVERDTQYF. The CDR3 DNA reads TGTGCCAGCAGCGTAGAGAGAGATACGCAGTATTTT. The J gene is TRBJ2-3, the V gene TRBV9, with D unclear. Trimming took off 0 bases at V and 5 bases at J, with 4 bases between the two ends. Germline CDR1 SGDLS, CDR2 YYNGEE. The CDR3 length is 12 residues.

The chain couples TRBV9 to TRBJ1-2; TRBD1 matches at 7 bases. After removal of 4 bases from V and 5 bases from J, the junction contained 5 bases not matched to a gene. CDR1 and CDR2 from the germline V gene are SGDLS and YYNGEE. The CDR3 is made up of 13 amino acids. This chain's CDR3 is CASSPEGAYGYTF. The CDR3 nucleotides are TGTGCCAGCAGCCCTGAGGGGGCGTATGGCTACACCTTC.

The chain employs TRBV25-1 and TRBJ2-1, with D tentatively TRBD1 (6 bases). The germline V gene has CDR1 MGHDK and CDR2 SYGVNS. V was pared by 1 base and J by 3 bases, with 10 bases between. The CDR3 runs 15 residues. The CDR3 region has the DNA TGTGCCAGCAGTGAATCGGTCAGGGGCTACAATGAGCAGTTCTTC. Amino acids: CASSESVRGYNEQFF.

The CDR3 nucleotides read TGCGCCAGCAGCCTCGGCGGGGAGCAGTTCTTC. Amino acid sequence: CASSLGGEQFF. The gene calls are TRBV5-1 and TRBJ2-1, with a tentative D call TRBD2 (5 bases). Trimming took off 4 bases at V and 10 bases at J, with 9 bases between the two ends. There are 11 residues in the CDR3. Germline lookup yields CDR1 SGHRS and CDR2 YFSETQ.

This clone was seen a handful of times. V and J are TRBV30 and TRBJ2-5; maybe TRBD2 (6 bases). Germline CDR1 reads GTSNPN; CDR2 reads SVGIG (reference sequence). The length of the CDR3 is 12 residues. The CDR3 sequence: CARAAGRETQYF. The DNA for the CDR3 is TGTGCTCGGGCTGCGGGGAGGGAGACCCAGTACTTC.

This clone was detected only a few times. V gene TRBV5-1 combines with J gene TRBJ2-1; D perhaps matches TRBD1 (5 bases). Germline CDR1 SGHRS, CDR2 YFSETQ. The CDR3 contains 13 residues. V was clipped by 5 bases and J by 9 bases, with 15 bases between them. The CDR3 is CASRGAERGEQFF. Here the CDR3 DNA reads TGCGCCAGCAGAGGGGCGGAGCGTGGTGAGCAGTTCTTC.

This clone showed up just a few times. The chain recombines TRBV29-1 with TRBJ1-4, with D possibly being TRBD1 (6 bases). CDR1 and CDR2 from the germline V gene are SQVTM and ANQGSEA. The V and J ends lost 5 bases and 2 bases respectively, with 12 bases between them. The CDR3 is made up of 14 amino acids. The CDR3 DNA sequence: TGCAGCGTTCGATCGACAGGTACTAATGAAAAACTGTTTTTT. Translating gives CSVRSTGTNEKLFF.

This clone was counted a few times. V usage is TRBV10-3 and J usage is TRBJ1-4, with 11 bases fitting TRBD1. Trimming removed 6 bases from V and 4 bases from J; junction bases left unmatched: 1. Looked up from germline, CDR1 is ENHRY and CDR2 is SYGVKD. The CDR3 has 14 amino acids. CDR3 loop: CAISGTGGNEKLFF. The CDR3 DNA reads as TGTGCCATCAGCGGGACAGGGGGTAATGAAAAACTGTTTTTT.

This sequence joins TRBV20-1 and TRBJ2-2; no definite D call. Trimming left V 0 bases short and J 6 bases short, with 2 bases between. Germline CDR1 and CDR2: DFQATT and SNEGSKA (reference sequence). This CDR3 is built from 11 residues. CDR3 sequence: CSARDPGELFF. CDR3 DNA: TGCAGTGCTAGAGATCCCGGGGAGCTGTTTTTT.